Listed below are T cell receptor beta chains from one sample, sequenced in a study of blood T cells in healthy people across ages. Via MiXCR, TCRdb re-called the 5' RACE reads, giving one row per CDR3 protein. The sample has over a million distinct CDR3 sequences, almost 60% seen once. Material: blood. The receptor set was obtained from a man aged 18 to 30 in good health. CDR3s include the opening cysteine and the closing phenylalanine or tryptophan. A D gene is named only where the DNA matches it firmly.

v_call,j_call,d_call,cdr3_aa
TRBV7-9,TRBJ2-2,.,CASSLYQGVATGELFF
TRBV28,TRBJ2-4,.,CASSLRGGKNIQYF
TRBV20-1,TRBJ2-7,.,CSAREYGWSSYEQYF
TRBV6-2/TRBV6-3,TRBJ2-7,.,CASTLAPGNSYEQYF
TRBV14,TRBJ2-7,TRBD2,CASSHASGSPYEQYF
TRBV2,TRBJ2-2,.,CASMGKRTYDTGELFF
TRBV4-2,.,.,CASSQAYDSAPYEQYF
TRBV20-1,TRBJ1-2,.,CSAYDGYTF
TRBV7-9,TRBJ1-1,.,CASSSDNLNTEAFF
TRBV20-1,TRBJ2-5,TRBD2,CSAMRLAGYETQYF
TRBV7-8,TRBJ2-7,TRBD1,CASSLEQGWSHEQYF
TRBV6-5,TRBJ2-1,TRBD1,CASSYRAGGQGSREQFF
TRBV6-6,TRBJ2-5,TRBD2,CASSYSTSGHQETQYF